Sequencing of this T cell receptor (beta chain) was carried out in a study of CD8+ T cells in alopecia areata. It was cDNA, reverse transcribed from extracted RNA, that served as the sequencing template. The repertoire was sequenced with immunoSEQ multiplex PCR; TCRdb's copy has only in-frame clones and lacks some. The sample includes some 150,000 clones, roughly 86% of them seen just once. Germline V lookup: CDR1 SGHTA, CDR2 FQGNSA. This CDR3 is 15 amino acids long. Between the trimmed V and J ends, which lost 3 bases and 3 bases, there was a span of 13 bases. Treatment specified: oral pan-JAK inhibitor, 5-10 mg twice daily.

The TCR originated in a human donor with alopecia areata. Sequencing was performed on CD8+ T cells sorted from blood, taken at week 4, from a patient treated with tofacitinib. This rearrangement joins TRBV7-2 to TRBJ2-3; D gene ambiguous. The CDR3 here is CASSLGSPGTDTQYF. In nucleotides, the CDR3 is TGTGCCAGCAGCTTGGGTAGCCCTGGGACAGATACGCAGTATTTT.